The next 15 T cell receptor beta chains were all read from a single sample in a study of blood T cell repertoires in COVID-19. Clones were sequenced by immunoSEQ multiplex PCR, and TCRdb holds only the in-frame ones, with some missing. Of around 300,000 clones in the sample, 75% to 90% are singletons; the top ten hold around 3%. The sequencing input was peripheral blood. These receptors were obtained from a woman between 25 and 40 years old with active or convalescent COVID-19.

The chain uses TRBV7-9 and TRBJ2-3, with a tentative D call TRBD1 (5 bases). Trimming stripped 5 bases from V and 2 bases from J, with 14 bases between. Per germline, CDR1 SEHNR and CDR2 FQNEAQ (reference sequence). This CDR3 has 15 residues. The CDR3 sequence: CASSPWGLNTDTQYF. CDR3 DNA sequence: TGTGCCAGCAGCCCGTGGGGCCTTAACACAGATACGCAGTATTTT.

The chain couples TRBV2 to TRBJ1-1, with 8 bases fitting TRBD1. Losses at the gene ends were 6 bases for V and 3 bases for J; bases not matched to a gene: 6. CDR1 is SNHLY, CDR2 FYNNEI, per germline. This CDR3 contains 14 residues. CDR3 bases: TGTGCCAGCAGGGGGGACAGGACTTACACTGAAGCTTTCTTT. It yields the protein CASRGDRTYTEAFF.

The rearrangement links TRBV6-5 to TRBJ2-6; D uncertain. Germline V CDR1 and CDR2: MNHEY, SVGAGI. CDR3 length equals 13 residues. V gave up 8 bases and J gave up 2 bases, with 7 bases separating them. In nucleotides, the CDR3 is TGTGCCAGCGGCTTCGCTGGGGCCAACGTCCTGACTTTC. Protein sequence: CASGFAGANVLTF.

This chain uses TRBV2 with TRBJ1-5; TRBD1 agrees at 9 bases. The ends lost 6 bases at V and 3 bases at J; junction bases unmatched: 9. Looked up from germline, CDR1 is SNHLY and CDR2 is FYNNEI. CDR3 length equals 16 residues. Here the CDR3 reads CASSAGTGLINQPQHF. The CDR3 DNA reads TGTGCCAGCAGCGCCGGGACAGGGCTAATCAATCAGCCCCAGCATTTT.

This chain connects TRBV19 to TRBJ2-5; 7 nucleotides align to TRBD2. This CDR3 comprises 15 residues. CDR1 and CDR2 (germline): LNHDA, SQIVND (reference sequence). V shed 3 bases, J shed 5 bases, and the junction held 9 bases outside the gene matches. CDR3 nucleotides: TGTGCCAGTAGTATGGGGAGTGGCGGGGGTGAGACCCAGTACTTC. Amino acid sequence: CASSMGSGGGETQYF. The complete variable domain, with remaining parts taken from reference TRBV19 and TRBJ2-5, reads DGGITQSPKYLFRKEGQNVTLSCEQNLNHDAMYWYRQDPGQGLRLIYYSQIVNDFQKGDIAEGYSVSREKKESFPLTVTSAQKNPTAFYLCASSMGSGGGETQYFGPGTRLLVL.

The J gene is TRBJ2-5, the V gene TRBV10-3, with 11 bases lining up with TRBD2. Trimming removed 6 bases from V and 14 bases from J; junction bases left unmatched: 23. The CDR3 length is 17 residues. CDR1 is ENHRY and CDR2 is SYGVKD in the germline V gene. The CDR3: CAISPRGSGGAGGAYYF. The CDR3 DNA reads TGTGCCATCAGCCCCCGGGGTAGCGGGGGGGCCGGGGGCGCTTACTACTTC.

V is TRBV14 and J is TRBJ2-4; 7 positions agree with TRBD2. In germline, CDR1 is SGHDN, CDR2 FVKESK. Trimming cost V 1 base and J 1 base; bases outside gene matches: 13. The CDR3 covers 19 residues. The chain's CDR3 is CASSQGVKELRGAKNIQYF. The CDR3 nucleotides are TGTGCCAGCAGCCAAGGGGTAAAGGAGTTGCGGGGGGCCAAAAACATTCAGTACTTC.

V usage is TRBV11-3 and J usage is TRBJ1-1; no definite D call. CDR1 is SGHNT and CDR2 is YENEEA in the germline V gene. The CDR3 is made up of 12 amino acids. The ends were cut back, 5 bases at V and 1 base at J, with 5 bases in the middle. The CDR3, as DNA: TGTGCCAGCAGCACAAGGAACACTGAAGCTTTCTTT. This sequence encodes CASSTRNTEAFF.

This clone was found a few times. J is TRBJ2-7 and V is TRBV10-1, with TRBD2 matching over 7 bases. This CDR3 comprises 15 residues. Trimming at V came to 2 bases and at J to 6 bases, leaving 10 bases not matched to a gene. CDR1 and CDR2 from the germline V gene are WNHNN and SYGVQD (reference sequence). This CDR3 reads CASSEGLAAPSEQYF. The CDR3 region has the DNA TGCGCCAGCAGTGAGGGCCTAGCGGCTCCGTCCGAGCAGTACTTC.

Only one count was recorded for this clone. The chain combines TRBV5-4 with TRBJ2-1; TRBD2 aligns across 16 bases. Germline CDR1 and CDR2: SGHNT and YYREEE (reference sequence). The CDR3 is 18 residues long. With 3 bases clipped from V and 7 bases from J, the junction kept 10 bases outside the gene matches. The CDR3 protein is CASSSGTSGGALGNEQFF. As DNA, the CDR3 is TGTGCCAGCAGCTCCGGGACTAGCGGGGGGGCATTGGGAAATGAGCAGTTCTTC.

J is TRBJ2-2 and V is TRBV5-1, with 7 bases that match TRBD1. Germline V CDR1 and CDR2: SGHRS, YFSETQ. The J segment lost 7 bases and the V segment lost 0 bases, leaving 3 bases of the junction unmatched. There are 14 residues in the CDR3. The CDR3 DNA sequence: TGCGCCAGCAGCTTGGACAGGGGAGTCGGGGAGCTGTTTTTT. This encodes CASSLDRGVGELFF. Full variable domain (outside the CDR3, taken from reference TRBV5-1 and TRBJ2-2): KAGVTQTPRYLIKTRGQQVTLSCSPISGHRSVSWYQQTPGQGLQFLFEYFSETQRNKGNFPGRFSGRQFSNSRSEMNVSTLELGDSALYLCASSLDRGVGELFFGEGSRLTVL.

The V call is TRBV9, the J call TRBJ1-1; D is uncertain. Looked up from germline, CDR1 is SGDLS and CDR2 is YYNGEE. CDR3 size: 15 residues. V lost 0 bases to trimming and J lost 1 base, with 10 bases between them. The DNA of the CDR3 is TGTGCCAGCAGCGTAGTAGACACCCCGAACACTGAAGCTTTCTTT. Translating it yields CASSVVDTPNTEAFF.

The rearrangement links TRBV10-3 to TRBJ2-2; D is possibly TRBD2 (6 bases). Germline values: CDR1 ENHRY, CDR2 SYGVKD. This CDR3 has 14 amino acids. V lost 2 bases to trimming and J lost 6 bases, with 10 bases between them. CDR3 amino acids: CAISELGGPGELFF. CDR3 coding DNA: TGTGCCATCAGTGAGCTCGGAGGGCCCGGGGAGCTGTTTTTT.

CDR3 in amino acids: CASSRTGTGNQEAFF. The CDR3 DNA reads as TGCGCCAGCAGCCGCACTGGGACAGGCAACCAGGAAGCTTTCTTT. The rearrangement uses TRBV5-1 and TRBJ1-1; 8 bases are shared with TRBD1. The germline V gene encodes CDR1 SGHRS and CDR2 YFSETQ. Trimming at V came to 4 bases and at J to 8 bases, leaving 13 bases not matched to a gene. The CDR3 totals 15 residues.

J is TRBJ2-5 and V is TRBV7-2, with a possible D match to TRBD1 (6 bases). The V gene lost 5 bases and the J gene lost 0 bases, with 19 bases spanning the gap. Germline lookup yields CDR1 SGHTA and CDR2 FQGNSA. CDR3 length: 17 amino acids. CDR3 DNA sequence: TGTGCCAGCAGCCTGGCCCTTGGTGGGGGCGACCAAGAGACCCAGTACTTC. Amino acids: CASSLALGGGDQETQYF.